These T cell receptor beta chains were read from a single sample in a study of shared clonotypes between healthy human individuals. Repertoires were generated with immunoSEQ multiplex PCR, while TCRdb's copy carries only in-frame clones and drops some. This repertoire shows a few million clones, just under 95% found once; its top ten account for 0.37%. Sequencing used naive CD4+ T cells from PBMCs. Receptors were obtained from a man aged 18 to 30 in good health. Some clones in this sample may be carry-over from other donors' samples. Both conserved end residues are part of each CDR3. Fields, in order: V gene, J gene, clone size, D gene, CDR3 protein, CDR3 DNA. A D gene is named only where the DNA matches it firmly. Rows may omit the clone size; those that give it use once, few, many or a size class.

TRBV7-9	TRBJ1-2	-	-	CASSLVWAQSNYGYTF	TGTGCCAGCAGCTTAGTGTGGGCGCAGAGTAACTATGGCTACACCTTC
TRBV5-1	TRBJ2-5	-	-	CASSSGQGSQETQYF	TGCGCCAGCAGCTCCGGTCAGGGGTCCCAAGAGACCCAGTACTTC
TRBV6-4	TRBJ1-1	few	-	CASSDYGGQAFF	TGTGCCAGCAGTGATTATGGGGGCCAAGCTTTCTTT
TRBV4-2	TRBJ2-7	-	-	CASSQENRVYEQYF	TGTGCCAGCAGCCAAGAAAACAGGGTCTACGAGCAGTACTTC
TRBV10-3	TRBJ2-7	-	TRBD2	CATRGLATRQGVYEQYF	TGTGCCACTCGGGGACTAGCAACCCGTCAGGGAGTCTACGAGCAGTACTTC
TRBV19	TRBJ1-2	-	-	CASSTRGDGYTF	TGTGCCAGTAGCACAAGGGGGGATGGCTACACCTTC
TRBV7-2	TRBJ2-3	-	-	CASSPEWGSVFGGTDTQYF	TGTGCCAGCAGCCCCGAGTGGGGTTCGGTCTTCGGTGGCACAGATACGCAGTATTTT
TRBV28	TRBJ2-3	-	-	CASSLGVTSTDTQYF	TGTGCCAGCAGTTTAGGAGTTACTAGCACAGATACGCAGTATTTT
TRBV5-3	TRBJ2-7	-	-	CARSLVRYRTFSYEQYF	TGTGCCAGAAGCTTGGTTAGGTACAGGACCTTCTCCTACGAGCAGTACTTC
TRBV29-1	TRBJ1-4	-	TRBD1	CSVTGGAGEKLFF	TGCAGCGTGACAGGGGGCGCGGGTGAAAAACTGTTTTTT
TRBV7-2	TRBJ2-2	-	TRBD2	CASSNIAGAQGELFF	TGTGCCAGCAGCAATATAGCGGGAGCTCAGGGGGAGCTGTTTTTT
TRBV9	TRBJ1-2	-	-	CASSVDMRTGGYTF	TGTGCCAGCAGCGTAGATATGAGGACCGGTGGCTACACCTTC
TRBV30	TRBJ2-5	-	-	CAWRWPPAGTQYF	TGTGCCTGGAGGTGGCCGCCTGCGGGGACCCAGTACTTC
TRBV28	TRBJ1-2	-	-	CASSYGAPQGYGYTF	TGTGCCAGCAGTTATGGCGCACCTCAAGGATATGGCTACACCTTC
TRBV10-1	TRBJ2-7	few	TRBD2	CASSESVAGGPYEQYF	TGCGCCAGCAGTGAGTCGGTAGCGGGAGGCCCCTACGAGCAGTACTTC
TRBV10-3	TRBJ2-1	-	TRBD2	CAAGTSGRNEQFF	TGTGCCGCCGGGACTAGCGGGAGGAATGAGCAGTTCTTC
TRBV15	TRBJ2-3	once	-	CATGVPDTQYF	TGTGCCACCGGCGTCCCAGATACGCAGTATTTT
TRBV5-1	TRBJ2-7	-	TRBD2	CASSSGTEDREQYF	TGCGCCAGCAGCAGCGGGACCGAGGACCGCGAGCAGTACTTC
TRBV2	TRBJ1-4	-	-	CASSETPRQVNEKLFF	TGTGCCAGCAGTGAAACCCCCCGACAGGTTAATGAAAAACTGTTTTTT
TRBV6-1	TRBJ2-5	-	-	CASSATSGHGGIQETQYF	TGTGCCAGCAGTGCTACCTCGGGACACGGCGGGATCCAAGAGACCCAGTACTTC